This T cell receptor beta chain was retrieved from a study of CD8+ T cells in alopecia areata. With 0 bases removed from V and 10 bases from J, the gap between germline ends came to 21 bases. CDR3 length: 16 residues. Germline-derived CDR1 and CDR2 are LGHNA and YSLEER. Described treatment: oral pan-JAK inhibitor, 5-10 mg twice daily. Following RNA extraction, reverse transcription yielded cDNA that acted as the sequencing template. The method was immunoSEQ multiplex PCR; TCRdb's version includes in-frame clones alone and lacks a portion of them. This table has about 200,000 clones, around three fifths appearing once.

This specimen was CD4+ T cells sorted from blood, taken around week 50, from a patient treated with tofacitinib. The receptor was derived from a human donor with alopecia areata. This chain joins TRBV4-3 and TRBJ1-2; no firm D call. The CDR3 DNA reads TGCGCCAGCAGCCAAGATGTCGCTGCGGGAACAGTTACCTACACCTTC. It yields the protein CASSQDVAAGTVTYTF.